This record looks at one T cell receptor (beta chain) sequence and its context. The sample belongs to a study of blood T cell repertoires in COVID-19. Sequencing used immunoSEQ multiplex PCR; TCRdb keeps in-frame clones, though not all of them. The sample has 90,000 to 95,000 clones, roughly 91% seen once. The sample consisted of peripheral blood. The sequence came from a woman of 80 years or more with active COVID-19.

DNA for the CDR3: TGTGCCAGCAGTTATCCAGGTGAAGCTTTCTTT. It codes for CASSYPGEAFF. The V gene is TRBV6-6, the J gene TRBJ1-1; D gene uncertain. CDR3 length equals 11 residues. V lost 3 bases and J lost 7, with 6 bases in between. CDR1 MNHNY and CDR2 SVGAGI come from the germline V gene (reference sequence).